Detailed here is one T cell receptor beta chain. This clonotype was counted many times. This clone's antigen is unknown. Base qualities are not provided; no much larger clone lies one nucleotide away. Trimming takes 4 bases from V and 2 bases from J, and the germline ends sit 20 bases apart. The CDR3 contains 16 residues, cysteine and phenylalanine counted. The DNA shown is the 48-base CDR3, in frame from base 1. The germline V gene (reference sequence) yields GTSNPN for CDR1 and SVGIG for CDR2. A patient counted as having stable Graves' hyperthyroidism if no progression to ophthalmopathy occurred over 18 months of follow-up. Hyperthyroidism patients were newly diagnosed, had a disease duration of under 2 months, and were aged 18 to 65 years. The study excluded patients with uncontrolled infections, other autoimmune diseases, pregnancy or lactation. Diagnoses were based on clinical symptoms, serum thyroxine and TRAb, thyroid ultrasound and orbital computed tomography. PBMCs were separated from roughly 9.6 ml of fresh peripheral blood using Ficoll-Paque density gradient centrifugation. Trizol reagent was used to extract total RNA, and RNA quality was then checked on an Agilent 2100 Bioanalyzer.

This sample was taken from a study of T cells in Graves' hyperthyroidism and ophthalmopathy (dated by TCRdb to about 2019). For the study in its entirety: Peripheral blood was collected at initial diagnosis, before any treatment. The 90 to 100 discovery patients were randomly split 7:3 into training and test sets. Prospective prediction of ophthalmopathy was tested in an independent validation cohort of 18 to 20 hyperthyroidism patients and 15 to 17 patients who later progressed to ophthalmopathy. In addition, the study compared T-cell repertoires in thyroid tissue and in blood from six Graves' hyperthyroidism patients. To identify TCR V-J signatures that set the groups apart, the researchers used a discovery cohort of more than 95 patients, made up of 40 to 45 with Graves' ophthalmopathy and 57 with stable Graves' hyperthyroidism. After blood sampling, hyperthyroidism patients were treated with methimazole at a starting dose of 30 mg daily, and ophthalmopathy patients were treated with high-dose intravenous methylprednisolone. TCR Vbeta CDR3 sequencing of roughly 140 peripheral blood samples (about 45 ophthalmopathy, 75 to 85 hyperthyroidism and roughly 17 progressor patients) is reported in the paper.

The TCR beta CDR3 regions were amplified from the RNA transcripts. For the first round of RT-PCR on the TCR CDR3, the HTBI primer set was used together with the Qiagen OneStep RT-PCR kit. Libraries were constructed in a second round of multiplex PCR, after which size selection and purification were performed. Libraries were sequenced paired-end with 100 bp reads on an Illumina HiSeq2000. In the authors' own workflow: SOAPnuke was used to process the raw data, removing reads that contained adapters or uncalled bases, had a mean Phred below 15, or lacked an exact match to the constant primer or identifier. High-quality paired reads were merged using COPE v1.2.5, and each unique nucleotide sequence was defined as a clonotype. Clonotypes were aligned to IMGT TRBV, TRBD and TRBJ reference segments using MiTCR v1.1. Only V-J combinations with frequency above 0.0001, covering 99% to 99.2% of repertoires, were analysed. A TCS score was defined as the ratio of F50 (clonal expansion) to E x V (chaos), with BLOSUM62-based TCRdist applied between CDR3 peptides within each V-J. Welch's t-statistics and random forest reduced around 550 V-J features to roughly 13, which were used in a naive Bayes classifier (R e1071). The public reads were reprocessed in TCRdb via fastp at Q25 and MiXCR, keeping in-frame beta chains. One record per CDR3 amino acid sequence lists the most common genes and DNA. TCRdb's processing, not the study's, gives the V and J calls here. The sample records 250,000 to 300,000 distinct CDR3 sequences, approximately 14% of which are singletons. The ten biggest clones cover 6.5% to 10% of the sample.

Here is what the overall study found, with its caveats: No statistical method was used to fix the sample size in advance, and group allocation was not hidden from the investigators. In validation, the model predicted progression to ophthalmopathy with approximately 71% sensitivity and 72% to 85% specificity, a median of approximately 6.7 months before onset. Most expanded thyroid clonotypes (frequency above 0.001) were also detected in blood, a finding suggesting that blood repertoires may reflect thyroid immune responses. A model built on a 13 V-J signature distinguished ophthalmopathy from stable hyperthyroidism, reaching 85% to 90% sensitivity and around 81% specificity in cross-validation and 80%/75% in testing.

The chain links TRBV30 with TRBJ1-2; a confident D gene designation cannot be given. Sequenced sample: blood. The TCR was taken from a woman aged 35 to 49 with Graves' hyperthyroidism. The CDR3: CAWTAKGAGFNYGYTF. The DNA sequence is TGTGCCTGGACCGCAAAGGGAGCGGGGTTCAACTATGGCTACACCTTC.